This T cell receptor beta chain was retrieved from a study of blood T cell repertoires in COVID-19. Those enrolled, adults aged roughly 18 to 89 years, came from about two dozen US areas. Some clones are missing from TCRdb's copy, which holds only in-frame ones; the method was immunoSEQ multiplex PCR. The data contain roughly 220,000 clones, 85% to 90% of them singletons. Material for sequencing was PBMCs or T cells enriched from blood (not recorded which). The sequence came from a woman aged 18-29 years in a cohort exposed to, infected with or recovered from COVID-19 (not recorded which).

As DNA, the CDR3 is TGTGCCAGCAGTTTCCCCGGGAAGGAAGCTTTCTTT. Its protein product is CASSFPGKEAFF. The rearrangement links TRBV6-5 to TRBJ1-1; D gene uncertain. V was trimmed by 4 bases and J by 8 bases, leaving 11 bases between them. The CDR3 length is 12 residues. The germline V gene has CDR1 MNHEY and CDR2 SVGAGI.